The clone carrying this T cell receptor (beta chain) has only a few counts. Its cognate antigen is unknown. The same CDR3 also results from other DNA sequences found in this sample. The CDR3 has 15 residues. The V end lost 5 bases, the J end lost 0 bases, and 13 bases lay between the germline ends. The germline V gene has CDR1 SGHAT and CDR2 FQNNGV. The sample comes from a study of beta chain features in type 1 diabetes. It was via CD45RO/CCR7/CD25/CD127/CD95/CD27 that CD4+ naive, central memory, regulatory and stem cell-like memory cells were sorted. Findings and limits, study-wide: Healthy donors had naive, central memory and Treg TCRB repertoires that appeared less similar than those seen among patients. Any HLA-type effect on TCRB rearrangement remained unresolved here. At VDJ recombination sites, type 1 diabetes patients had fewer insertions and more deleted nucleotides.

Expressed TCRB transcripts were sequenced after all isolated RNA was converted to cDNA. Clones were sequenced by immunoSEQ multiplex PCR, and TCRdb holds only the in-frame ones, with some missing. The sample consists of some 150,000 clones, approximately 12% of them appearing once. This TCR was recovered from a man aged 18-30 years in good health. Sequenced sample: central memory CD4+ T cells from blood. This chain connects TRBV11-2 to TRBJ1-1; TRBD1 might be the D (5 bases). Written as DNA, the CDR3 is TGTGCCAGCAGCCCGCAGGGACGGATGAACACTGAAGCTTTCTTT. Amino acids: CASSPQGRMNTEAFF.